Sequencing of this T cell receptor (beta chain) was carried out in a study of T cells after yellow fever vaccination. Study details: Some fractions had low cell numbers, and these were prepared with SMART-Seq v4 Ultra Low Input. Study-level results: A limited proportion of clonotypes was detected within both the CD4 and CD8 compartments. Post-booster repertoires contained most primary-vaccination clones again (approximately 95% CD4, 85% to 90% CD8). Abundant bulk-derived clonotypes could contaminate FACS-sorted repertoires.

This clonotype occurred a few times. Its antigen is undetermined. Germline loops: CDR1 DFQATT, CDR2 SNEGSKA (reference sequence). The CDR3 spans 13 residues. The V gene lost 1 base and the J gene lost 1 base, with 8 bases spanning the gap. A single record per CDR3 protein comes from TCRdb applying MiXCR to the 5' RACE reads. The sample has about 230,000 distinct CDR3 sequences, 6% to 8% seen once. The chain combines TRBV20-1 with TRBJ2-7, with D unresolved. This clonotype originated in a young man who received the YFV17D yellow fever vaccine. The source material was CD4+ T cells sorted from PBMCs, sampled on the day of the yellow fever booster vaccination. The CDR3 nucleotides read TGCAGTGCTAGAGGTGGCATTTCCTACGAGCAGTACTTC. This translates into CSARGGISYEQYF.